A single sample gave rise to the 21 T cell receptor beta chains below, sequenced in a study of blood T cell repertoires in COVID-19 (dated by TCRdb to the early 2020s). Libraries were made using the immunoSEQ multiplex PCR assay. TCRdb took this table from immuneACCESS and kept in-frame rearrangements with V and J called. Such tables lack part of the clones; where checked against another copy, unresolved V genes explain under half of the gap, and the rest is unexplained. Recorded for this sample are more than 200,000 clones; 88% of them occurred a single time. The ten largest clonotypes hold around 3.8% of the sample. Material for sequencing was PBMCs or T cells enriched from blood (not recorded which). These receptor sequences come from a young woman who had been exposed to COVID-19.

V gene TRBV6-1 combines with J gene TRBJ2-7, with D perhaps TRBD1 (6 bases). V lost 0 bases and J lost 5, with 14 bases in between. This CDR3 comprises 15 residues. Germline CDR1 is MNHNS and CDR2 is SASEGT. The CDR3 loop reads CASSEAARSGDEQYF. CDR3 sequence (DNA): TGTGCCAGCAGTGAAGCGGCCCGGTCAGGGGACGAGCAGTACTTC.

J is TRBJ2-1 and V is TRBV11-2, with D possibly TRBD2 on 5 matching bases. Trimming took 1 base from V and 2 from J, leaving 9 bases between them. Germline assignment: CDR1 SGHAT and CDR2 FQNNGV. The CDR3 runs to 15 residues. In DNA form, the CDR3 reads TGTGCCAGCAGCTTAGTAGCGAATCCCTACAATGAGCAGTTCTTC. Protein product: CASSLVANPYNEQFF.

V and J are TRBV5-1 and TRBJ2-1, with D perhaps TRBD2 (5 bases). Trimming cost V 3 bases and J 7 bases, with 11 bases left between them. This CDR3 is built from 13 residues. The V gene's germline CDR1 is SGHRS and CDR2 YFSETQ. The CDR3 protein is CASSSDWANEQFF. The CDR3 DNA follows: TGCGCCAGCAGCTCGGACTGGGCGAATGAGCAGTTCTTC.

The sample holds one count of this clone. The rearrangement links TRBV2 to TRBJ1-2, with 7 bases fitting TRBD1. CDR3 length: 15 amino acids. Germline-derived CDR1 and CDR2 are SNHLY and FYNNEI. J gave up 0 bases and V 6 bases, and 7 bases lay outside the gene matches. The CDR3 DNA sequence: TGTGCCAGCAGCGGGACCGGGACAGCTAACTATGGCTACACCTTC. Amino acids: CASSGTGTANYGYTF.

This sequence joins TRBV12-5 and TRBJ1-1; D remains unclear. Germline CDR1 LGHNT, CDR2 FRNRAP. V dropped 7 bases and J dropped 6 bases, with 9 bases sitting between them. The length of the CDR3 is 11 residues. The CDR3 region is CASAEAAEAFF. The CDR3 nucleotides read TGTGCTAGTGCTGAGGCAGCTGAAGCTTTCTTT. Based on the CDR3 plus reference TRBV12-5 and TRBJ1-1, the full variable domain is DARVTQTPRHKVTEMGQEVTMRCQPILGHNTVFWYRQTMMQGLELLAYFRNRAPLDDSGMPKDRFSAEMPDATLATLKIQPSEPRDSAVYFCASAEAAEAFFGQGTRLTVV.

CDR3 loop: CASSQDSPQGADTQYF. The CDR3 DNA is TGCGCCAGCAGCCAAGACTCACCCCAGGGGGCAGATACGCAGTATTTT. The chain is built from TRBV4-1 and TRBJ2-3; 7 bases fit TRBD1. The V gene end was trimmed by 0 bases and the J gene end by 4 bases; junction bases not matched to a gene: 7. Germline CDR1 is MGHRA and CDR2 is YSYEKL. CDR3 length: 16 amino acids.

This chain links TRBV30 with TRBJ1-1, with D hard to call. The CDR3 is 12 amino acids. Trimming stripped 6 bases from V and 0 bases from J, with 8 bases between. The germline V gene has CDR1 GTSNPN and CDR2 SVGIG (reference sequence). CDR3 residues: CACRPMNTEAFF. The CDR3 DNA sequence: TGTGCCTGCAGGCCCATGAACACTGAAGCTTTCTTT. Based on the CDR3 plus reference TRBV30 and TRBJ1-1, the full variable domain is SQTIHQWPATLVQPVGSPLSLECTVEGTSNPNLYWYRQAAGRGLQLLFYSVGIGQISSEVPQNLSASRPQDRQFILSSKKLLLSDSGFYLCACRPMNTEAFFGQGTRLTVV.

The rearrangement uses TRBV11-2 and TRBJ2-3; D is perhaps TRBD2 (6 bases). The V end was cut by 3 bases, the J end by 2 bases, with 18 bases between. There are 17 residues in the CDR3. Germline CDR1 reads SGHAT; CDR2 reads FQNNGV. For the CDR3, the DNA is TGTGCCAGCAGCTTTAGTCGAGTGGCGGGAACCACAGATACGCAGTATTTT. As protein: CASSFSRVAGTTDTQYF.

This chain connects TRBV28 to TRBJ1-2, with 8 bases that match TRBD1. CDR1 is MDHEN, CDR2 SYDVKM, per germline. CDR3 length equals 14 residues. With 3 bases clipped from V and 4 bases from J, the junction kept 4 bases outside the gene matches. The CDR3 nucleotides are TGTGCCAGCAGTTTCAGGGGGCGGGTCTATGGCTACACCTTC. Its protein is CASSFRGRVYGYTF.

This clone was detected once. Other DNA sequences of this sample code for an identical CDR3. V gene TRBV6-5 combines with J gene TRBJ1-2; D is possibly TRBD1 (6 bases). The length of the CDR3 is 13 residues. V lost 0 bases to trimming and J lost 5 bases, with 7 bases between them. CDR1 and CDR2 (germline): MNHEY, SVGAGI. CDR3 nucleotides: TGTGCCAGCAGTTACTCTGGACAGTATGGCTACACCTTC. Translating gives CASSYSGQYGYTF.

The chain carries TRBV18 and TRBJ2-4; TRBD1 aligns across 8 bases. CDR3 length equals 16 residues. V trimming: 3 bases; J trimming: 0 bases; junction bases outside the gene matches: 4. Germline V CDR1 and CDR2: KGHSH, LQKENI. This chain's CDR3 is CASSPGTGPAKNIQYF. CDR3 sequence (DNA): TGTGCCAGCTCACCCGGGACAGGACCAGCCAAAAACATTCAGTACTTC.

The count of this clone is one. The J gene is TRBJ2-7, the V gene TRBV7-2, with 10 bases aligning to TRBD2. Trimming cost V 5 bases and J 4 bases; bases outside gene matches: 8. The CDR3 covers 15 residues. CDR1 and CDR2 from the germline V gene are SGHTA and FQGNSA. The CDR3 spells CASSPLLAGAYEQYF. The CDR3 region has the DNA TGTGCCAGCAGCCCGCTCCTAGCGGGAGCTTACGAGCAGTACTTC.

V and J are TRBV19 and TRBJ2-1, with 14 bases lining up with TRBD2. CDR3 length: 15 residues. Germline V CDR1 and CDR2: LNHDA, SQIVND (reference sequence). After removal of 4 bases from V and 10 bases from J, the junction contained 6 bases not matched to a gene. The CDR3 bases are TGTGCCAGTAGTAGCGGGACTAGCGGGAGACGCGAGCAGTTCTTC. Translation gives CASSSGTSGRREQFF. Drawing the rest from reference TRBV19 and TRBJ2-1, the complete variable domain is DGGITQSPKYLFRKEGQNVTLSCEQNLNHDAMYWYRQDPGQGLRLIYYSQIVNDFQKGDIAEGYSVSREKKESFPLTVTSAQKNPTAFYLCASSSGTSGRREQFFGPGTRLTVL.

The V gene is TRBV29-1, the J gene TRBJ2-5; D not resolved. The V end lost 5 bases, the J end lost 5 bases, and 12 bases lay between the germline ends. The germline gives CDR1 SQVTM, CDR2 ANQGSEA. CDR3 length: 12 amino acids. This CDR3 reads CSVLSSVETQYF. The CDR3 DNA follows: TGCAGCGTTCTTTCGAGTGTCGAGACCCAGTACTTC.

The gene calls are TRBV6-5 and TRBJ1-3, with D unclear. V dropped 6 bases and J dropped 3 bases, with 12 bases sitting between them. The CDR3 has 14 residues. CDR1 MNHEY and CDR2 SVGAGI come from the germline V gene. Here the CDR3 reads CASSTHGVGNTIYF. In DNA, the CDR3 is TGTGCCAGCAGCACCCACGGGGTTGGAAACACCATATATTTT.

The rearrangement links TRBV25-1 to TRBJ1-5; 9 positions match TRBD1. The germline gives CDR1 MGHDK, CDR2 SYGVNS. V lost 2 bases, J lost 7 bases, and 6 bases stayed unmatched. This CDR3 comprises 15 residues. CDR3: CASSERDREGQPQHF. The CDR3 DNA is TGTGCCAGCAGTGAACGGGACAGGGAGGGCCAGCCCCAGCATTTT.

The V call is TRBV15, the J call TRBJ2-3; TRBD2 matches 12 bases. Germline CDR1 is LNHNV and CDR2 is YYDKDF (reference sequence). The J segment lost 2 bases and the V segment lost 8 bases, leaving 5 bases of the junction unmatched. This CDR3 is built from 15 residues. CDR3 amino acids: CATLSSGRATDTQYF. The CDR3 DNA reads as TGTGCCACCCTTTCTAGCGGGAGGGCCACAGATACGCAGTATTTT.

V usage is TRBV19 and J usage is TRBJ2-1, with D possibly matching TRBD2 (6 bases). CDR1 and CDR2 from the germline V gene are LNHDA and SQIVND (reference sequence). The CDR3 covers 15 residues. V lost 5 bases and J 7 bases, leaving 18 bases between the germline ends. The CDR3 sequence: CASSRTRDWTNEQFF. In DNA, the CDR3 is TGTGCCAGTAGTCGTACCCGGGACTGGACTAATGAGCAGTTCTTC.

The chain's CDR3 is CASSSDSGNYEQYF. CDR3 sequence (DNA): TGTGCCAGCAGCTCTGACAGTGGCAACTACGAGCAGTACTTC. This chain links TRBV7-3 with TRBJ2-7; the D gene is possibly TRBD1 (5 bases). The V and J ends lost 4 bases and 3 bases respectively, with 13 bases between them. Per the germline V gene, CDR1 is SGHTA and CDR2 is FQGTGA. CDR3 length: 14 amino acids.

This chain joins TRBV4-1 and TRBJ2-7; TRBD2 matches 7 bases. Looked up from germline, CDR1 is MGHRA and CDR2 is YSYEKL. V shed 4 bases, J shed 3 bases, and the junction held 9 bases outside the gene matches. This CDR3 is 15 amino acids long. DNA for the CDR3: TGCGCCAGCAGCCCACAACTAGCGAAGATCTACGAGCAGTACTTC. Its protein is CASSPQLAKIYEQYF.

In this sample, this clone turned up a few times. This chain connects TRBV6-5 to TRBJ1-6, with a possible D match to TRBD1 (6 bases). Looked up from germline, CDR1 is MNHEY and CDR2 is SVGAGI. The CDR3 runs to 15 residues. With 6 bases removed from V and 0 bases from J, the gap between germline ends came to 9 bases. The DNA of the CDR3 is TGTGCCAGCAGCCTAGGGGGCTCCTATAATTCACCCCTCCACTTT. Translating gives CASSLGGSYNSPLHF.